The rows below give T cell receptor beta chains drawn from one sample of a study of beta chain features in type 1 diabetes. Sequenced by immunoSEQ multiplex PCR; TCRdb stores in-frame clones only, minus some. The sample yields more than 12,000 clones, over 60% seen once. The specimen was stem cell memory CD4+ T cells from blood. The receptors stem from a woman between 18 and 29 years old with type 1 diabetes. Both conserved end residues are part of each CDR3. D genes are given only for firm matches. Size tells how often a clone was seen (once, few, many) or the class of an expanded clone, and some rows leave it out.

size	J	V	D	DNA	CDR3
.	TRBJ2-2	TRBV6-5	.	TGTGCCAGCAGCAGGGTCCACACCGGGGAGCTGTTTTTT	CASSRVHTGELFF
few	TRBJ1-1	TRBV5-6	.	TGTGCCAGCAGCCTACAGGGTCCTGAAGCTTTCTTT	CASSLQGPEAFF
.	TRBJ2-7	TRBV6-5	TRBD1	TGTGCCAGCAGTTCGCGAGACAGGGGGCACGAGCAGTACTTC	CASSSRDRGHEQYF
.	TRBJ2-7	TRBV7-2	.	TGTGCCAGCAGCTTAGGTACTGCGGAAACCTACGAGCAGTACTTC	CASSLGTAETYEQYF
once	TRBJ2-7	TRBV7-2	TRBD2	TGTGCCAGCAGCTTCACTAGCGGGGGGAACTCCTACGAGCAGTACTTC	CASSFTSGGNSYEQYF
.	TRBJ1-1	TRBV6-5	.	TGTGCCAGCAGCCGGGGGGTTGAAGCTTTCTTT	CASSRGVEAFF
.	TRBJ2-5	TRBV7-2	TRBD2	TGTGCCAGCGTACTAGCGGTAAAAGAGACCCAGTACTTC	CASVLAVKETQYF
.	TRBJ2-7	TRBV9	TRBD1	TGTGCCAGCAGCCGAGGACAGGGGTGGCTCTACGAGCAGTACTTC	CASSRGQGWLYEQYF
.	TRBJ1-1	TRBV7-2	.	TGTGCCAGCAGCCCCCGGTCCTTTAAAGCTTTCTTT	CASSPRSFKAFF
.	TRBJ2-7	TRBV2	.	TGTGCCAGCAGGGCATTGGAGGAGCAGTACTTC	CASRALEEQYF